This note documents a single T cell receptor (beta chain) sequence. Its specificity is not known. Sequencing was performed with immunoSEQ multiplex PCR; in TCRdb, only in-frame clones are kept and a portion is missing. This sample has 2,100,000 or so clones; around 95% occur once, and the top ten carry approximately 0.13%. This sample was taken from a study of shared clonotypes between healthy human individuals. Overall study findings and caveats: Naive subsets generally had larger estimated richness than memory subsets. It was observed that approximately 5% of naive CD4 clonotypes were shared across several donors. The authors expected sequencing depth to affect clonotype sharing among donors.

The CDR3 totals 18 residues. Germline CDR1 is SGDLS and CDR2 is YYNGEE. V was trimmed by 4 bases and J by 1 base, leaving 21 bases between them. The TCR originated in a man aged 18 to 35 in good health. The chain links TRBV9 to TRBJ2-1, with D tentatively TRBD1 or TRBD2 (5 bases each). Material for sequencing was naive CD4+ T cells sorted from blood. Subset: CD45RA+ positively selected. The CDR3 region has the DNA TGTGCCAGCAGCTTACACCCCCCGGGGCAGGCGTCCTACAATGAGCAGTTCTTC. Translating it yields CASSLHPPGQASYNEQFF.